The 5 T cell receptor beta chains below were found in one sample sequenced in a study of blood T cells in healthy people across ages. The use of a sample-barcoded 5' primer and a J-beta primer mix characterized a second PCR of 7 to 11 cycles. A single record per CDR3 protein comes from TCRdb applying MiXCR to the 5' RACE reads. The sample includes about 1.5 million distinct CDR3 sequences, 42% of them seen just once. Sequencing was done on a sample of blood. All receptors derive from a woman aged 18-35 years in good health.

CDR3 sequence (DNA): TGTGCCAGCAGCTTAGGCCCAGGGGTAGCGGGAGCCCACAATGAGCAGTACTTC. It encodes CASSLGPGVAGAHNEQYF. V is TRBV7-2 and J is TRBJ2-5; TRBD2 aligns across 9 bases. With V trimmed by 1 base and J by 11 bases, 20 bases remained unmatched. The CDR3 extends over 18 amino acids. CDR1 SGHTA and CDR2 FQGNSA come from the germline V gene.

The rearrangement links TRBV7-2 to TRBJ2-7; D gene unclear. Judging by the DNA end, TRBJ2-5 fits better; the J call may be wrong. CDR1 and CDR2 from the germline V gene are SGHTA and FQGNSA. CDR3 size: 11 residues. CDR3 sequence reads: CASRSAETQYF. The CDR3 bases are TGTGCCAGCAGGTCTGCGGAGACCCAGTACTTC.

The chain recombines TRBV7-9 with TRBJ2-1; perhaps TRBD1 as D (6 bases). This CDR3 is 15 amino acids long. CDR1 and CDR2 from the germline V gene are SEHNR and FQNEAQ (reference sequence). The V gene lost 5 bases and the J gene lost 10 bases, with 21 bases spanning the gap. The CDR3 region has the DNA TGTGCCAGCAGCAAAACTAACAGGGATACCTACGAGCAGTTCTTC. Encoded protein: CASSKTNRDTYEQFF. Using reference TRBV7-9 and TRBJ2-1 for the parts outside the CDR3, the full variable domain is DTGVSQNPRHKITKRGQNVTFRCDPISEHNRLYWYRQTLGQGPEFLTYFQNEAQLEKSRLLSDRFSAERPKGSFSTLEIQRTEQGDSAMYLCASSKTNRDTYEQFFGPGTRLTVL.

This clonotype showed up many times. J is TRBJ2-7 and V is TRBV7-8; 10 nucleotides match TRBD2. Germline V gene sequence: CDR1 SGHVS, CDR2 FQNEAQ. This CDR3 spans 13 amino acids. The trim removed 3 bases at V and 5 bases at J, leaving 1 base unmatched. CDR3 protein: CASSFSGRNEQYF. Written as DNA, the CDR3 is TGTGCCAGCAGCTTTAGCGGGAGGAACGAGCAGTACTTC.

This clonotype turned up a few times. The CDR3, as DNA: TGTGCCAGCAGATCCGGGACGGCGGACGGCTACACCTTC. The encoded protein is CASRSGTADGYTF. This chain links TRBV7-9 with TRBJ1-2; D might be TRBD1 (5 bases). This CDR3 is built from 13 residues. V lost 6 bases to trimming and J lost 8 bases, with 16 bases between them. Germline values: CDR1 SEHNR, CDR2 FQNEAQ (reference sequence).